One and the same sample provided the 32 T cell receptor beta chains below, sequenced in a study of blood T cells in healthy people across ages. A second PCR, run for roughly 7 to 11 cycles, used a sample-barcoded 5' primer plus a J-beta primer mix. One entry per CDR3 protein results from TCRdb running MiXCR on the 5' RACE reads. The sample records around 650,000 distinct CDR3 sequences, 32% being singletons. The sample taken for sequencing was blood. The receptors were sampled from a woman over 75 in good health.

This clonotype has a single count. This may arise from a read error, as a much more abundant clone is one base away. The chain combines TRBV7-2 with TRBJ1-2; D is uncertain. CDR3 length: 12 amino acids. The V gene lost 0 bases and the J gene lost 12 bases, with 11 bases spanning the gap. Germline lookup yields CDR1 SGHTA and CDR2 FQGNSA. The CDR3 nucleotides read TGTGCCAGCAGCTTAGCGGTTGGAGGCCACACCTTC. Translated, it gives CASSLAVGGHTF.

J is TRBJ1-2 and V is TRBV4-1; D uncertain. The CDR3 loop spans 17 amino acids. The V gene's germline CDR1 is MGHRA and CDR2 YSYEKL. The V gene lost 4 bases and the J gene lost 0 bases, with 18 bases spanning the gap. The DNA for the CDR3 is TGCGCCAGCAGCCCATTCCCTCGAGACATTGCTAACTATGGCTACACCTTC. It is translated as CASSPFPRDIANYGYTF.

The chain combines TRBV4-1 with TRBJ1-3; D not resolved. The V end was cut by 2 bases, the J end by 0 bases, with 5 bases between. The CDR3 is made up of 14 amino acids. Germline V gene data show CDR1 as MGHRA and CDR2 as YSYEKL. DNA of the CDR3: TGCGCCAGCAGCCAACGGGGCTCTGGAAACACCATATATTTT. Translated, it gives CASSQRGSGNTIYF.

This clonotype was found many times. The genes are TRBV29-1 and TRBJ2-3; 9 bases match TRBD2. CDR3 length: 15 amino acids. Germline V gene data show CDR1 as SQVTM and CDR2 as ANQGSEA. V lost 5 bases to trimming and J lost 1 base; unmatched junction nucleotides: 7. In nucleotides, the CDR3 is TGCAGCGTTCCTCGGGCGGGGGGGCGCACAGATACGCAGTATTTT. Encoded protein: CSVPRAGGRTDTQYF.

V gene TRBV18 combines with J gene TRBJ1-1; TRBD1 matches at 12 bases. Trimming took 5 bases from V and 4 from J; bases not matched to a gene: 8. Germline V gene lookup returns CDR1 KGHSH and CDR2 LQKENI. The CDR3 spans 16 residues. The CDR3 protein is CASSEGQGARGTEAFF. DNA for the CDR3: TGTGCCAGCTCAGAGGGACAGGGGGCCCGAGGCACTGAAGCTTTCTTT.

This rearrangement joins TRBV6-1 to TRBJ1-5, with a possible D match to TRBD1 (5 bases). V lost 6 bases and J lost 10, with 13 bases in between. CDR3 length equals 12 residues. Germline-derived CDR1 and CDR2 are MNHNS and SASEGT. The CDR3 DNA is TGTGCCAGCAGGGAGAGGCAGGGCCCCCAGCATTTT. Protein sequence: CASRERQGPQHF.

For this clonotype: Given a much more abundant clone one base away, this may be a read error. The chain recombines TRBV20-1 with TRBJ1-2; D unclear. The length of the CDR3 is 15 residues. Germline-derived CDR1 and CDR2 are DFQATT and SNEGSKA (reference sequence). The CDR3 DNA follows: TGCAGTGCTAGAGATGAGAGTAGGGATCAGTATGGCTGCACCTTC. Protein: CSARDESRDQYGCTF.

The chain recombines TRBV10-3 with TRBJ2-1; 8 bases are shared with TRBD1. V shed 10 bases, J shed 6 bases, and the junction held 8 bases outside the gene matches. Germline CDR1 reads ENHRY; CDR2 reads SYGVKD. CDR3 length: 13 residues. The CDR3 region is CATTGTGPNEQFF. The CDR3 DNA reads as TGTGCCACCACCGGGACAGGACCCAATGAGCAGTTCTTC.

A note on this clonotype: Since a much larger clone is just one base distant, this may be a read error. The CDR3 ends on some other residue instead of the conserved phenylalanine or tryptophan, so this is likely a read error. V and J are TRBV18 and TRBJ2-4, with 8 nucleotides matching TRBD2. The J call may be wrong; the DNA end is better matched by TRBJ2-7. This CDR3 has 14 amino acids. Germline CDR1 reads KGHSH; CDR2 reads LQKENI. The CDR3 DNA is TGTGCCAGCTCACCTATGCAGGGACTAGGCGAGCAGTACTGC. It is translated as CASSPMQGLGEQYC.

V usage is TRBV27 and J usage is TRBJ2-7; the D is unclear. The DNA end lines up better with TRBJ2-4; the J call may be wrong. Germline CDR1 MNHEY, CDR2 SMNVEV (reference sequence). This CDR3 comprises 17 residues. The CDR3 DNA follows: TGTGCCAGCAGTTTATCGAGCCAGTCTTCCACCAAAAACATTCAGTACTTC. As protein: CASSLSSQSSTKNIQYF.

This chain connects TRBV20-1 to TRBJ1-4; no firm D call. V lost 0 bases to trimming and J lost 3 bases, with 14 bases between them. CDR1 and CDR2 (germline): DFQATT, SNEGSKA (reference sequence). The CDR3 runs to 16 residues. CDR3 bases: TGCAGTGCTAGAGATGGGGTCCGCGGGTCTAATGAAAAACTGTTTTTT. The encoded protein is CSARDGVRGSNEKLFF.

This clonotype was counted ten times or more. The chain uses TRBV29-1 and TRBJ2-7; 8 bases align to TRBD1. Germline lookup yields CDR1 SQVTM and CDR2 ANQGSEA. The CDR3 spans 13 residues. J gave up 5 bases and V 6 bases, and 9 bases lay outside the gene matches. The CDR3 loop reads CSVRRAGGDEQYF. CDR3 nucleotide sequence: TGCAGCGTCCGAAGGGCAGGGGGCGACGAGCAGTACTTC.

This clonotype appeared many times. The V call is TRBV21-1, the J call TRBJ2-7; the table's D call, TRBD1, was not checked against the DNA. TRBV21-1 is noted as a pseudogene. This CDR3 has 15 residues. This CDR3 reads CASRARGAPSDEQYF. DNA for the CDR3: TGTGCCAGCAGGGCGAGGGGGGCCCCTTCCGACGAGCAGTACTTC.

The table lists this clonotype with a few counts. The chain uses TRBV5-1 and TRBJ2-1; D might be TRBD1 (5 bases). Per the germline V gene, CDR1 is SGHRS and CDR2 is YFSETQ. The CDR3 totals 14 residues. The ends were cut back, 4 bases at V and 0 bases at J, with 8 bases in the middle. CDR3 nucleotides: TGCGCCAGCAGCACAGGCTACTCCTACAATGAGCAGTTCTTC. The encoded protein is CASSTGYSYNEQFF.

This clonotype was detected ten times or more. The J gene is TRBJ1-2, the V gene TRBV12-3 or TRBV12-4; TRBD1 agrees at 7 bases. The V segment lost 4 bases and the J segment 8 bases; nucleotides outside the gene matches: 7. The CDR3 has 13 amino acids. The CDR3 DNA reads as TGTGCCAGCAGTTCAACAGGGGCCCACGGCTACACCTTC. It codes for CASSSTGAHGYTF.

This clonotype was detected only a few times. This sequence joins TRBV20-1 and TRBJ1-6; D is possibly TRBD1 (5 bases). This CDR3 comprises 15 residues. CDR1 and CDR2 (germline): DFQATT, SNEGSKA (reference sequence). V lost 0 bases to trimming and J lost 0 bases, with 6 bases between them. CDR3 in DNA: TGCAGTGCTAGAGATGGGGGCTCCTATAATTCACCCCTCCACTTT. This sequence encodes CSARDGGSYNSPLHF.

This clonotype showed up many times. The genes are TRBV29-1 and TRBJ1-1; D unresolved. Trimming pared 3 bases from V and 6 bases from J, leaving 14 bases between. Looked up from germline, CDR1 is SQVTM and CDR2 is ANQGSEA. The CDR3 runs to 13 residues. The CDR3 loop is CSVEADGYSEAFF. In DNA form, the CDR3 reads TGCAGCGTTGAGGCTGACGGGTATTCTGAAGCTTTCTTT. Complete variable domain (other parts from reference TRBV29-1 and TRBJ1-1): SAVISQKPSRDICQRGTSLTIQCQVDSQVTMMFWYRQQPGQSLTLIATANQGSEATYESGFVIDKFPISRPNLTFSTLTVSNMSPEDSSIYLCSVEADGYSEAFFGQGTRLTVV.

This clonotype was detected ten times or more. The chain couples TRBV14 to TRBJ1-2; no reliable D call. Germline V gene sequence: CDR1 SGHDN, CDR2 FVKESK. With 5 bases removed from V and 4 bases from J, the gap between germline ends came to 11 bases. CDR3 length equals 13 residues. CDR3 nucleotides: TGTGCCAGCAGCGAAGGTCCCAGCTATGGCTACACCTTC. It specifies CASSEGPSYGYTF.

This clonotype appeared many times. V gene TRBV5-1 combines with J gene TRBJ2-4, with TRBD1 identical over 8 bases. The J call may be wrong; the DNA end is better matched by TRBJ2-7. Germline assignment: CDR1 SGHRS and CDR2 YFSETQ. The CDR3 runs to 18 residues. The DNA for the CDR3 is TGCGCCAGCAGCTGGGGGCCGGGCAGGACAGGGCAAATCTACGAGCAGTACTTC. Its translation: CASSWGPGRTGQIYEQYF.

This clonotype was seen ten or more times. The chain recombines TRBV5-6 with TRBJ2-1; D possibly matches TRBD1 or TRBD2 (5 bases each). Germline CDR1 SGHDT, CDR2 YYEEEE. The CDR3 extends over 13 amino acids. The germline V and J ends were trimmed by 5 bases and 12 bases, with 18 bases remaining between them. This CDR3 reads CASSPGTHRGQFF. In nucleotides, the CDR3 is TGTGCCAGCAGTCCCGGGACCCACCGTGGGCAGTTCTTC.

The chain carries TRBV4-2 and TRBJ2-7, with D possibly being TRBD1 or TRBD2 (6 bases each). The DNA end is more similar to TRBJ2-5, so the J call may be wrong. The CDR3 consists of 16 residues. In germline, CDR1 is LGHNA, CDR2 YNFKEQ. The CDR3 bases are TGTGCCAGCAGCCACCTAACGAGGGGGGAGAAGGAGACCCAGTACTTC. Protein sequence: CASSHLTRGEKETQYF.

This clonotype was seen at least ten times. This chain joins TRBV20-1 and TRBJ2-5; 14 nucleotides line up with TRBD2. The CDR3 runs to 15 residues. The germline gives CDR1 DFQATT, CDR2 SNEGSKA (reference sequence). J was trimmed by 5 bases and V by 3 bases; bases with no gene match: 5. The CDR3 coding sequence is TGCAGTGCTAGCCTTGGACTAGCGGGGGGCGAGACCCAGTACTTC. Translated: CSASLGLAGGETQYF.

This clonotype was recorded at least ten times. The chain employs TRBV25-1 and TRBJ2-5, with 8 bases lining up with TRBD1. In germline, CDR1 is MGHDK, CDR2 SYGVNS. This CDR3 contains 13 residues. V shed 4 bases, J shed 5 bases, and the junction held 3 bases outside the gene matches. This CDR3 reads CASSAWTGETQYF. DNA for the CDR3: TGTGCCAGCAGTGCGTGGACAGGGGAGACCCAGTACTTC.

This clonotype was seen a handful of times. This chain links TRBV29-1 with TRBJ1-3; D is ambiguous. The germline V gene has CDR1 SQVTM and CDR2 ANQGSEA. There are 12 residues in the CDR3. V lost 6 bases and J 2 bases, leaving 8 bases between the germline ends. The DNA of the CDR3 is TGCAGCGTGACCGCTACTGGAAACACCATATATTTT. Its translation: CSVTATGNTIYF.

This clonotype showed up many times. The V call is TRBV6-6, the J call TRBJ2-1, with no clear D. Germline CDR1 is MNHNY and CDR2 is SVGAGI (reference sequence). There are 15 residues in the CDR3. Trimming left V 0 bases short and J 3 bases short, with 9 bases between. The CDR3 sequence is CASSYSSQLYNEQFF. In nucleotides, the CDR3 is TGTGCCAGCAGTTACTCGAGTCAGCTCTACAATGAGCAGTTCTTC.

The sample holds many counts of this clonotype. The rearrangement links TRBV20-1 to TRBJ2-7; 7 bases align to TRBD1. The V and J ends lost 5 bases and 9 bases, in that order; junction bases with no gene match: 13. CDR1 and CDR2 (germline): DFQATT, SNEGSKA (reference sequence). This CDR3 region has 13 residues. In nucleotides, the CDR3 is TGCAGTGCTCTTGACAGGGCCCCTACGGGGCAGTACTTC. Amino acids: CSALDRAPTGQYF.

The CDR3 sequence is CSVEGTSGSQFF. CDR3 DNA sequence: TGCAGCGTTGAAGGGACTAGCGGGAGTCAGTTCTTC. The chain joins TRBV29-1 to TRBJ2-1; 13 bases map to TRBD2. The V and J ends lost 1 base and 13 bases, in that order; junction bases with no gene match: 1. CDR3 length: 12 amino acids. Germline loops: CDR1 SQVTM, CDR2 ANQGSEA.

This clonotype was found a few times. This sequence may be a read error, since a much larger clone differs from it by one base. V gene TRBV5-1 combines with J gene TRBJ1-2; no reliable D call. CDR3 length equals 13 residues. CDR1 and CDR2 from the germline V gene are SGHRS and YFSETQ. V was trimmed by 0 bases and J by 6 bases, leaving 9 bases between them. This chain's CDR3 is CASSLGDSDGYTF. CDR3 in DNA: TGCGCCAGCAGCTTGGGGGATAGCGATGGCTACACCTTC.

Many counts were recorded for this clonotype. J is TRBJ2-7 and V is TRBV20-1; 8 positions agree with TRBD1. Germline V gives CDR1 DFQATT, CDR2 SNEGSKA (reference sequence). V was clipped by 0 bases and J by 4 bases; unmatched bases: 8. The CDR3 spans 15 residues. The CDR3 loop is CSARDEAGGLYEQYF. CDR3 coding DNA: TGCAGTGCTAGAGATGAGGCAGGGGGCCTGTACGAGCAGTACTTC.

This clonotype was detected many times. The V and J genes are TRBV2 and TRBJ1-2; tentatively, D is TRBD1 (5 bases). Looked up from germline, CDR1 is SNHLY and CDR2 is FYNNEI. Trimming removed 11 bases at V and 4 bases at J, with 17 bases between. This CDR3 region has 13 residues. CDR3 amino acids: CAGTGGVTYGYTF. The CDR3, as DNA: TGTGCCGGAACTGGGGGTGTTACCTATGGCTACACCTTC. The entire variable domain, with the rest obtained from reference TRBV2 and TRBJ1-2, is as follows: EPEVTQTPSHQVTQMGQEVILRCVPISNHLYFYWYRQILGQKVEFLVSFYNNEISEKSEIFDDQFSVERPDGSNFTLKIRSTKLEDSAMYFCAGTGGVTYGYTFGSGTRLTVV.

The rearrangement links TRBV20-1 to TRBJ2-1, with D perhaps TRBD1 (5 bases). The CDR3 extends over 17 amino acids. The germline gives CDR1 DFQATT, CDR2 SNEGSKA (reference sequence). Trimming shortened V by 3 bases and J by 0 bases, and 18 bases separated the two germline ends. The CDR3: CSASWGGPLSSYNEQFF. The CDR3 nucleotides are TGCAGTGCTAGTTGGGGCGGACCACTAAGCTCCTACAATGAGCAGTTCTTC.

The sample holds a few counts of this clonotype. This chain connects TRBV5-1 to TRBJ2-5; TRBD1 agrees at 12 bases. The germline V gene has CDR1 SGHRS and CDR2 YFSETQ. The CDR3 covers 18 residues. V shed 3 bases, J shed 2 bases, and the junction held 11 bases outside the gene matches. CDR3 coding DNA: TGCGCCAGCAGCTCAAGTGGGACAGGGGGCGAGGAACAAGAGACCCAGTACTTC. It encodes CASSSSGTGGEEQETQYF.